These 3 T cell receptor beta chains share one sample of origin, sequenced in a study of CD8 T cells in ankylosing spondylitis. MiXCR, applied by TCRdb to the 5' RACE reads, yields one record per CDR3 protein. This table has around 250,000 distinct CDR3 sequences, roughly a tenth appearing once. The sample consisted of blood, either unsorted or a sorted T cell fraction (not recorded which). All receptors come from a male donor with ankylosing spondylitis or in good health (not recorded which).

This clonotype was recorded a few times. This chain uses TRBV5-5 with TRBJ2-2; no firm D call. Germline CDR1 SGHKS, CDR2 YYEKEE (reference sequence). This CDR3 comprises 14 residues. V shed 5 bases and J shed 6 bases, with 14 bases lying between them. Here the CDR3 DNA reads TGTGCCAGCAGTTCTGAAGGACGATCCGGGGAGCTGTTTTTT. Amino acid sequence: CASSSEGRSGELFF.

This clonotype was recorded at least ten times. The rearrangement uses TRBV5-1 and TRBJ2-2, with 10 bases fitting TRBD1. The CDR3 runs to 14 residues. Germline V lookup: CDR1 SGHRS, CDR2 YFSETQ. V lost 3 bases and J lost 6; bases outside the gene matches: 2. In DNA, the CDR3 is TGCGCCAGCAGCTATGACAGGGGGCCCGGGGAGCTGTTTTTT. It codes for CASSYDRGPGELFF.

This clonotype was observed many times. The CDR3 here is CASSSGQGTDTQYF. The CDR3 coding sequence is TGCGCCAGCAGCTCGGGACAGGGCACAGATACGCAGTATTTT. The chain links TRBV5-1 to TRBJ2-3; 8 positions match TRBD1. Losses at the gene ends were 3 bases for V and 1 base for J; bases not matched to a gene: 1. This CDR3 spans 14 amino acids. CDR1 is SGHRS and CDR2 is YFSETQ in the germline V gene.